What follows describes a single T cell receptor (beta chain). Antigen specificity is unknown. The data are from a study of cytotoxic CD8 clonotypes in ibrutinib-treated CLL. At the level of the study: When averaged across all of the samples, the counts came to a few hundred thousand productive templates and 90,000 to 95,000 productive rearrangements.

CDR3 length: 14 residues. V was clipped by 0 bases and J by 3 bases, with 11 bases between them. Germline V lookup: CDR1 GTSNPN, CDR2 SVGIG (reference sequence). The table came from immunoSEQ multiplex PCR; TCRdb's copy has only in-frame clones and leaves some out. The sample contains hundreds of thousands of clones, 60% to 80% of which appear only once. Study-wide findings and caveats: Lymph node repertoires were not studied, and sampling times were unmatched.

The V call is TRBV30, the J call TRBJ2-5, with D perhaps TRBD1 (5 bases). The source was PBMCs, collected after 12 months of ibrutinib treatment. The source of this sequence is a human donor with chronic lymphocytic leukemia. CDR3 in amino acids: CAWSVISGKETQYF. In DNA, the CDR3 is TGTGCCTGGAGTGTAATATCAGGGAAAGAGACCCAGTACTTC.